This T cell receptor beta chain was recorded in a study of cytomegalovirus exposure and HLA in healthy donors. Deletions cut 0 bases from V and 6 bases from J, with 11 bases between. Germline CDR1 KGHSH, CDR2 LQKENI. The CDR3 sequence is 14 residues long. PCR employed 60 Vbeta and 13 Jbeta primers. In the authors' methods: Later work found around 85 million unique TCR beta chains, with 9 million to 13 million shared. Assay: immunoSEQ multiplex PCR; the TCRdb copy retains only in-frame clones and omits some. V, J and clone size are taken as reported in that table, and D and trimming were inferred from the DNA itself. This listing includes roughly 120,000 clones.

This chain joins TRBV18 and TRBJ1-2; D is uncertain. The specimen sequenced was PBMCs. The sequence was obtained from a man in his late teens or twenties in good health and CMV-seronegative. CDR3 protein: CASSPPSRRDGYTF. CDR3 DNA sequence: TGTGCCAGCTCACCACCGTCGAGGAGGGATGGCTACACCTTC. Based on the CDR3 plus reference TRBV18 and TRBJ1-2, the full variable domain is NAGVMQNPRHLVRRRGQEARLRCSPMKGHSHVYWYRQLPEEGLKFMVYLQKENIIDESGMPKERFSAEFPKEGPSILRIQQVVRGDSAAYFCASSPPSRRDGYTFGSGTRLTVV.